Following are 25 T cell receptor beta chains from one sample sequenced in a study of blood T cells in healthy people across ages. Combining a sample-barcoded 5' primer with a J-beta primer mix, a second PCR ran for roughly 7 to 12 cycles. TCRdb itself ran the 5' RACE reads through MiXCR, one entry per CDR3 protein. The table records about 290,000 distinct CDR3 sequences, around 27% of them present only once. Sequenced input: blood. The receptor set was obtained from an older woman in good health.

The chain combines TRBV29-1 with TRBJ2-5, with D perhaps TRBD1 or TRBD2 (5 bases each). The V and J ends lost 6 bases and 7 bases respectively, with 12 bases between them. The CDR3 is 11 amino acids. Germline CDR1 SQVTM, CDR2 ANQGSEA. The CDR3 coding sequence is TGCAGCGTCCCCCGTGGGGGGACCCAGTACTTC. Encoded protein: CSVPRGGTQYF.

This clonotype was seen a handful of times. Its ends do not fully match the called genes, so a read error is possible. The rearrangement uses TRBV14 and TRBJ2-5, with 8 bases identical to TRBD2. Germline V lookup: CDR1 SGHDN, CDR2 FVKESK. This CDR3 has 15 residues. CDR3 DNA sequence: TGTGCCAGTAGCCAGCCAGCGGGAGTGGTAGAGACCCAGTACTTC. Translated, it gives CASSQPAGVVETQYF.

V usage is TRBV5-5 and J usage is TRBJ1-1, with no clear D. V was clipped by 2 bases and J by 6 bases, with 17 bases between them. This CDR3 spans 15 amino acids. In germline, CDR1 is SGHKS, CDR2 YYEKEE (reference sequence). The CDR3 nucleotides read TGTGCCAGCAGCTTCAGACCCGGGGAGGGCGCTGAAGCTTTCTTT. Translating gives CASSFRPGEGAEAFF.

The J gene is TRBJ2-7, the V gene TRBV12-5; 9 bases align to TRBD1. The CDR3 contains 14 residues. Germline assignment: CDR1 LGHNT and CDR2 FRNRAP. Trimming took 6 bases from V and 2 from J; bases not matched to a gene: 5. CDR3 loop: CASGPDRGTYEQYF. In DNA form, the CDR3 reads TGTGCTAGTGGCCCCGACAGGGGGACCTACGAGCAGTACTTC.

The CDR3 is CASSRPLAGPSEQYF. The CDR3, as DNA: TGTGCCAGCAGCCGTCCACTAGCGGGCCCCTCCGAGCAGTACTTC. This rearrangement joins TRBV28 to TRBJ2-7, with 9 bases fitting TRBD2. Germline loops: CDR1 MDHEN, CDR2 SYDVKM. The J segment lost 6 bases and the V segment lost 6 bases, leaving 12 bases of the junction unmatched. This CDR3 region has 15 residues.

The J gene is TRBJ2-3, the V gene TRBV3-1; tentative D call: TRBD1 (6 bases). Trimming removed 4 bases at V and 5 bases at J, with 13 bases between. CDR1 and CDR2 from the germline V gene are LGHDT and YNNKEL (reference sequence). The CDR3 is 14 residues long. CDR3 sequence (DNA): TGTGCCAGCAGCCTTCAGGGGCCCGGAGATACGCAGTATTTT. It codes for CASSLQGPGDTQYF.

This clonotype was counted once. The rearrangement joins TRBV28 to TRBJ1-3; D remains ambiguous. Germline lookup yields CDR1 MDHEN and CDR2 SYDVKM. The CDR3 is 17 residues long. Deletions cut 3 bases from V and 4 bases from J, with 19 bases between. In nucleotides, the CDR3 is TGTGCCAGCAGTTTGCGGAGACCCCCAACCGAAGGAAACACCATATATTTT. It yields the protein CASSLRRPPTEGNTIYF.

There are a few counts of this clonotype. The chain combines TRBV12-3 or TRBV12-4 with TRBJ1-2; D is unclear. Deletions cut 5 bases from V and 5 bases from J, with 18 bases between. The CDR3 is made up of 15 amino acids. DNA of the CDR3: TGTGCCAGCAGTAAACGTGTGAGGAATGTGTATGGCTACACCTTC. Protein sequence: CASSKRVRNVYGYTF.

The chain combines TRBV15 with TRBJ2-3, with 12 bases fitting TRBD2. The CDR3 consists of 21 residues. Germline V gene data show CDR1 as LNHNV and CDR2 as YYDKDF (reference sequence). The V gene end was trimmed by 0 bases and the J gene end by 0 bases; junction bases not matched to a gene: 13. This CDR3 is CATSRDPRGLAGIPSTDTQYF. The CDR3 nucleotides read TGTGCCACCAGCAGAGATCCACGAGGACTAGCGGGAATCCCTAGCACAGATACGCAGTATTTT.

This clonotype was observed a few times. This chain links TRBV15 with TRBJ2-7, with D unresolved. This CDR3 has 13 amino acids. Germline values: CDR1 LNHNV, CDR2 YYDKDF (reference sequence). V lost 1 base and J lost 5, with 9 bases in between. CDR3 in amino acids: CATSRGGRDEQYF. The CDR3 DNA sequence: TGTGCCACCAGCAGAGGTGGTAGGGACGAGCAGTACTTC.

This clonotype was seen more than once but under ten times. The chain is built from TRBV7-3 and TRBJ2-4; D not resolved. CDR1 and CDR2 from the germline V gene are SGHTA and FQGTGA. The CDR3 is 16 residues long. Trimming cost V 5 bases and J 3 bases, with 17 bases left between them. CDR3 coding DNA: TGTGCCAGCAGCGGCTCAGTGGATACAGACAAAAACATTCAGTACTTC. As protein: CASSGSVDTDKNIQYF.

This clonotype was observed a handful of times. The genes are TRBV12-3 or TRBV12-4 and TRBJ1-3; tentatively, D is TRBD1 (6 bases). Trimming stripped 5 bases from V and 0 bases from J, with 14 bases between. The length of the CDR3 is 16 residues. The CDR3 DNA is TGTGCCAGCAGTCCCCTCAGGGGATTCTCTGGAAACACCATATATTTT. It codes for CASSPLRGFSGNTIYF.

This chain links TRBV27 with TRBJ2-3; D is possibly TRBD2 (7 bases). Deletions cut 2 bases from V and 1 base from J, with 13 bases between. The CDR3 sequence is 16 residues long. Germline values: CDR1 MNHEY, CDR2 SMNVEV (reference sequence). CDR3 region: CASSLQGTIRTDTQYF. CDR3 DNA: TGTGCCAGCAGTTTACAGGGGACTATCCGCACAGATACGCAGTATTTT.

The CDR3 loop is CASSEMDRETQYF. The CDR3 DNA sequence: TGCGCCAGCAGCGAGATGGACAGGGAGACCCAGTACTTC. V gene TRBV5-1 combines with J gene TRBJ2-5, with 7 bases aligning to TRBD1. The germline gives CDR1 SGHRS, CDR2 YFSETQ. J was trimmed by 5 bases and V by 4 bases; bases with no gene match: 5. The CDR3 is 13 amino acids.

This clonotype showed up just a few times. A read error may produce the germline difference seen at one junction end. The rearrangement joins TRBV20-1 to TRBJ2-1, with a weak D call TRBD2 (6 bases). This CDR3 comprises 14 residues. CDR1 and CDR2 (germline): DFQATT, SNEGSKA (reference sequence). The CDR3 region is CSASASSAGYEQLF. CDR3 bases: TGCAGTGCTAGCGCTTCTAGCGCGGGCTATGAGCAGCTCTTC.

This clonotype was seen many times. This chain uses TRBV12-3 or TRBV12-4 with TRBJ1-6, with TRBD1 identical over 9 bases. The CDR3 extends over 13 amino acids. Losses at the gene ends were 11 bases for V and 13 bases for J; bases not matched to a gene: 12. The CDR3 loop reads CASRGTGITPLHF. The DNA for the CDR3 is TGTGCCTCCCGGGGGACAGGGATCACGCCCCTCCACTTT.

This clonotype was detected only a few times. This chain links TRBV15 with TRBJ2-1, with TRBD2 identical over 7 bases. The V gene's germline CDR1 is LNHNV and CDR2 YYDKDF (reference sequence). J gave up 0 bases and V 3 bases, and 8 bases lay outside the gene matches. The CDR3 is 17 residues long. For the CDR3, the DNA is TGTGCCACCAGCAGCCGAGCGGGATCGAGCTCCTACAATGAGCAGTTCTTC. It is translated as CATSSRAGSSSYNEQFF.

The CDR3 is CASSRENPGLAGRGQYF. The DNA for the CDR3 is TGTGCCAGCAGCCGGGAGAACCCGGGACTAGCGGGAAGAGGGCAGTATTTT. The rearrangement links TRBV11-2 to TRBJ2-3; the match to TRBD2 covers 13 bases. This CDR3 region has 17 residues. V trimming: 5 bases; J trimming: 11 bases; junction bases outside the gene matches: 16. Looked up from germline, CDR1 is SGHAT and CDR2 is FQNNGV.

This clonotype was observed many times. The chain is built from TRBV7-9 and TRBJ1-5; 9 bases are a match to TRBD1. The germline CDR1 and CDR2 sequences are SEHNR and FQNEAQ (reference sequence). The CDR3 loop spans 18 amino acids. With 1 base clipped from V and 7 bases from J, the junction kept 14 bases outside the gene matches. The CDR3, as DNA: TGTGCCAGCAGCTTAGGGAAGGAACAGGGGGCGCGGGGCCAGCCCCAGCATTTT. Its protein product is CASSLGKEQGARGQPQHF.

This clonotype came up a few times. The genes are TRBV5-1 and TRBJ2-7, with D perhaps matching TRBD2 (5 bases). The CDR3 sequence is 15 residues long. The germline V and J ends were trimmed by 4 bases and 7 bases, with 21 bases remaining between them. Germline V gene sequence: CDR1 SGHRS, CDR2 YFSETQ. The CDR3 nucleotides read TGCGCCAGCAGCCCAGACACGCGATTGCGAGGGGAGCAGTACTTC. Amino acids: CASSPDTRLRGEQYF.

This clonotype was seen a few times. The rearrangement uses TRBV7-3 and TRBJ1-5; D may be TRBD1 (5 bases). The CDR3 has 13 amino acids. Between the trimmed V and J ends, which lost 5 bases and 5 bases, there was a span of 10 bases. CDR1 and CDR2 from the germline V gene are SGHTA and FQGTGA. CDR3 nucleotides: TGTGCCAGCAGCCCAGGGTCGGATCAGCCCCAGCATTTT. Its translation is CASSPGSDQPQHF.

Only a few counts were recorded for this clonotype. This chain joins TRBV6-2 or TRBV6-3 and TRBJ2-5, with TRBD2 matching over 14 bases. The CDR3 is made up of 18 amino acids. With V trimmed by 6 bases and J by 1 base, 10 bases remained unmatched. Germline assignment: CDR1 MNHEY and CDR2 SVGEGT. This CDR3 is CASSWTSGRQIPQETQYF. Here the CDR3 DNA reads TGTGCCAGCAGCTGGACTAGCGGGAGGCAAATCCCCCAAGAGACCCAGTACTTC.

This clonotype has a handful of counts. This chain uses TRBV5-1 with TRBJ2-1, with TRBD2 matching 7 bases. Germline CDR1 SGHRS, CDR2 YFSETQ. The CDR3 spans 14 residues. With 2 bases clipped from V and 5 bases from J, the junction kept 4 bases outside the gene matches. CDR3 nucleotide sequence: TGCGCCAGCAGCTTACCGCTAGCGGACAATGAGCAGTTCTTC. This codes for CASSLPLADNEQFF.

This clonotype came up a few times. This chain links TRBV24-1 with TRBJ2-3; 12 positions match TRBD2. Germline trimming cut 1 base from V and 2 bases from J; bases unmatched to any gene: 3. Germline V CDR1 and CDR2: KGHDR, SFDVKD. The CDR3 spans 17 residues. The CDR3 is CATSDFGLAGNTDTQYF. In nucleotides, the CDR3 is TGTGCCACCAGTGATTTCGGACTAGCGGGAAACACAGATACGCAGTATTTT.

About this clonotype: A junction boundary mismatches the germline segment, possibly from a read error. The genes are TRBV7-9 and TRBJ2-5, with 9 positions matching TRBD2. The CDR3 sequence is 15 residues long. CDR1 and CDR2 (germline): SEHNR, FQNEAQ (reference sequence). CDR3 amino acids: CASSVYSGREETQYF. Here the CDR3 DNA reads TGCGCCAGCAGCGTCTATAGCGGGAGAGAAGAGACCCAGTACTTC.